One T cell receptor (beta chain) is described in this entry. This sample was taken from a study of human T cells and chemical hapten exposure. The overall study: Skin of the upper inner arm, 2 cm by 2 cm, received 2% DPC for sensitization. Weekly administration of diphenylcyclopropenone to the scalp of patients continued throughout the roughly 22-week study.

Time point meaning: pre-sensitization, week 0. This sample's treatment: therapeutic diphenylcyclopropenone sensitization with weekly scalp DPC. The library gave individual cDNA molecules unique molecular identifiers. One entry per CDR3 protein, called by TCRdb with MiXCR from the RACE reads. The data contain roughly 110,000 distinct CDR3 sequences, around 12% of them seen just once; the ten biggest clones take up roughly 1.6%. This sequence was found in a woman aged 45-65 years with alopecia areata. Some clones in this sample may be carry-over from other donors' samples. Sample: whole blood, taken in connection with sensitization to the hapten diphenylcyclopropenone (DPC).

DNA for the CDR3: TGTGCCAGCTCACCACGGGAGGGGGGCCCAAGGGCGAACACTGAAGCTTTCTTT. Translation gives CASSPREGGPRANTEAFF. J is TRBJ1-1 and V is TRBV18; possibly TRBD1 for D (6 bases). V gave up 1 base and J gave up 1 base, with 19 bases separating them. Germline loops: CDR1 KGHSH, CDR2 LQKENI. This CDR3 is 18 amino acids long. The whole variable domain, remainder taken from reference TRBV18 and TRBJ1-1, is NAGVMQNPRHLVRRRGQEARLRCSPMKGHSHVYWYRQLPEEGLKFMVYLQKENIIDESGMPKERFSAEFPKEGPSILRIQQVVRGDSAAYFCASSPREGGPRANTEAFFGQGTRLTVV.